A selection of T cell receptor beta chains follows, all from one sample in a study of spatial heterogeneity in lung cancer. TCRdb redid the calling of the 5' RACE reads with MiXCR, one entry per CDR3 protein. The sample holds some 8,000 distinct CDR3 sequences, over 7.5% seen once. Specimen: lung tumor tissue, collected at surgery. The source is a male donor with early-stage non-small cell lung cancer. CDR3s leave out the opening cysteine and the closing phenylalanine or tryptophan. D genes are given only for firm matches.

d_call	v_call	j_call	cdr3_aa
.	TRBV6-6	TRBJ2-5	ASSYNSQETQY
.	TRBV6-6	TRBJ1-1	ASSYSQAPF
TRBD1	TRBV20-1	TRBJ1-1	SARQGALEAF